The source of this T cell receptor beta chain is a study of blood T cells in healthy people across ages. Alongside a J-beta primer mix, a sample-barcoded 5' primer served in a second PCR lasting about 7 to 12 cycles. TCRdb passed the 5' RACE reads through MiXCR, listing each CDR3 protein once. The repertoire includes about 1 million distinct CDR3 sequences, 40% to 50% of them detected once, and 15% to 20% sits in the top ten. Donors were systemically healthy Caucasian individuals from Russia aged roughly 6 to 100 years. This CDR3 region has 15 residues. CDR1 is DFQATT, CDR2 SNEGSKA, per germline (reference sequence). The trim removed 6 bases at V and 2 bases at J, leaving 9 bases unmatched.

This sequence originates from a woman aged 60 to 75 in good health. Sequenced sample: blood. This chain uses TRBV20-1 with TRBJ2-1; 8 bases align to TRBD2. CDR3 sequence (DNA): TGCAGTGCCCCGGCGGCGGGAGGAACCTACAATGAGCAGTTCTTC. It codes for CSAPAAGGTYNEQFF.